Described below is a single T cell receptor beta chain sequence and its context. Antigen: not known. This entry is derived from a study of T cells expressing NK-cell markers. Study details: One of eight sequenced donors was HCMV-seronegative; the other seven were seropositive. Notes on the study in general: In six donors, dominant NKG2C+ clonotypes were roughly 1.0-7.5% of CD8+ T cells.

Template switching by 5'RACE with UMIs generated the TCR beta cDNA. TCRdb reprocessed the 5' RACE reads and keeps a single row for each CDR3 protein, giving no DNA. In total, the table holds some 110,000 distinct CDR3 sequences. The CDR3 extends over 15 amino acids. The V gene's germline CDR1 is SEHNR and CDR2 FQNEAQ (reference sequence). Sequenced material: blood T cells: a sorted CD56 or NKG2C T cell subset, CD4+ or CD8+ T cells, or bulk PBMC T cells (not recorded which). The clonotype was recovered from a woman aged 18 to 75 in good health. The rearrangement joins TRBV7-9 to TRBJ1-5; the D call of TRBD1 rests on TCRdb alone, since no DNA is present to check it. The CDR3 sequence is CASSLTGGPDQPQHF.